Here is one TCR beta chain with its context. These data come from a study of cytomegalovirus exposure and HLA in healthy donors. PCR amplification relied on 60 Vbeta primers (plus 13 Jbeta primers). This table comes from immunoSEQ multiplex PCR, and its TCRdb copy is limited to in-frame clones, with some not included. The table shows roughly 100,000 clones, with over 60% occurring only once. V lost 5 bases to trimming and J lost 3 bases, with 4 bases between them. The CDR3 is made up of 11 amino acids. Germline V lookup: CDR1 GTSNPN, CDR2 SVGIG (reference sequence). The chain recombines TRBV30 with TRBJ2-2; the D is unclear. The sequence derives from a woman aged 18 to 35 in good health and CMV-seropositive. The sequenced sample was PBMCs. The CDR3 DNA is TGTGCCTGGCTAGACACCGGGGAGCTGTTTTTT. Translation: CAWLDTGELFF.